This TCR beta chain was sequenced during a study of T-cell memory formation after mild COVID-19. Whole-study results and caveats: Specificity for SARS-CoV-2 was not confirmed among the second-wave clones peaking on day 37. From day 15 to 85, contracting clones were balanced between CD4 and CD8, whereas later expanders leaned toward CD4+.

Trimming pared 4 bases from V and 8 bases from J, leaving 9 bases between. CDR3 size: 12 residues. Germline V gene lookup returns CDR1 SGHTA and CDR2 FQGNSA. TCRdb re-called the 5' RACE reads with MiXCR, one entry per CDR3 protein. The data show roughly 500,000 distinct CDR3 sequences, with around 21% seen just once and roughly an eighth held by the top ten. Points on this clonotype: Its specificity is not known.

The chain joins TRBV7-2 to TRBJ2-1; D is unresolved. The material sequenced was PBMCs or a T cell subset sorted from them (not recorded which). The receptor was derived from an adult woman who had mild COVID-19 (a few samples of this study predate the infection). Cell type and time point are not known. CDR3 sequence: CASSSYLDEQFF. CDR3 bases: TGTGCCAGCAGCTCCTACCTTGATGAGCAGTTCTTC.